Listed here is a single T cell receptor (beta chain). Its antigen is as yet unknown. Trimming removed 3 bases from V and 2 bases from J, with 12 bases in between. CDR1 MNHEY and CDR2 SVGAGI come from the germline V gene. CDR3 length equals 15 residues. Produced via immunoSEQ multiplex PCR; TCRdb's table is partial and in-frame only. The data hold 30,000 or so clones, with roughly 78% observed a single time. These data belong to a study of CD4 T cells in relation to SARS-CoV-2 and coronaviruses. Whole-study context: The negative reference was HIV-1 Nef peptide pool or peptide-free culture. Study outcomes and limitations: Crossreactivity was assessed only for spike protein, not other viral proteins.

The unexposed donors gave CD4+ T cells in about 2010-2019, prior to COVID-19. Isolation of CD4+ T cells took place after roughly nine days in culture. Cells permitting, SARS-CoV-2 S/N and four cold-coronavirus spikes were tested on unexposed-donor CD4+ T cells. The chain uses TRBV6-5 and TRBJ2-3, with D possibly being TRBD2 (7 bases). The source of this sequence is a human donor in good health. Sequencing was done on a sample of CD4+ T cells from PBMCs, cultured in vitro. CDR3 sequence reads: CASSYSGGYTDTQYF. CDR3 in DNA: TGTGCCAGCAGTTATTCGGGGGGCTACACAGATACGCAGTATTTT.